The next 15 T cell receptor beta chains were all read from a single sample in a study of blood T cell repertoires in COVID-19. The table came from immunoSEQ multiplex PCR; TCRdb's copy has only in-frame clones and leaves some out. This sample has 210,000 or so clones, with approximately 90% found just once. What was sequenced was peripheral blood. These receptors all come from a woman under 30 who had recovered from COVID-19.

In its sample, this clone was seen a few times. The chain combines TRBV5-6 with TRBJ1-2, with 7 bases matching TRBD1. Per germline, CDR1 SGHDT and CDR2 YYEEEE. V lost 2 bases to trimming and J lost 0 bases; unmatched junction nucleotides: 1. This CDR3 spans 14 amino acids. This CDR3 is CASSFGTANYGYTF. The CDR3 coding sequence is TGTGCCAGCAGCTTTGGGACAGCTAACTATGGCTACACCTTC.

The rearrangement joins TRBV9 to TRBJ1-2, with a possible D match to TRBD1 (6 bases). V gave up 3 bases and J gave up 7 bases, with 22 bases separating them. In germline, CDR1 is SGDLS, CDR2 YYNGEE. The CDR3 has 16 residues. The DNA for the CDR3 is TGTGCCAGCAGCGGATTAGGGGGTGAGTTGAGTTCTGGCTACACCTTC. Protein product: CASSGLGGELSSGYTF.

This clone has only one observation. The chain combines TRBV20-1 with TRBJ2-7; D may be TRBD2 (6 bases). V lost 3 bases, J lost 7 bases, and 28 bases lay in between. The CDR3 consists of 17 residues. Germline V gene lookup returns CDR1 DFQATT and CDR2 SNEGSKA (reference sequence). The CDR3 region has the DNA TGCAGTGCTAGTAGTCCCGGGGGTTACCGGACCTCTGATGAGCAGTACTTC. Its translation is CSASSPGGYRTSDEQYF.

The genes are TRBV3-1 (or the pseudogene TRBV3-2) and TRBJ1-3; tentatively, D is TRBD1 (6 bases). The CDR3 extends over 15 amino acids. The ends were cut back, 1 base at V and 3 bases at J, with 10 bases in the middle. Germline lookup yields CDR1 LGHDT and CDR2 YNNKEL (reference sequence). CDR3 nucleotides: TGTGCCAGCAGCCAAGGTGGGGGCTTTGGAAACACCATATATTTT. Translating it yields CASSQGGGFGNTIYF.

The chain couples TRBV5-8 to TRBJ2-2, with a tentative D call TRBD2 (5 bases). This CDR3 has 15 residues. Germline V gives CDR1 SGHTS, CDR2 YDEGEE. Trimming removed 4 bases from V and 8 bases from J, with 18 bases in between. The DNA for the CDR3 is TGTGCCAGCAGCGGATTTTGGGGAGTAGGAGGGGAGCTGTTTTTT. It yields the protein CASSGFWGVGGELFF. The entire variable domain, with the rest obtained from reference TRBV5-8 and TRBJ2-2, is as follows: EAGVTQSPTHLIKTRGQQATLRCSPISGHTSVYWYQQALGLGLQFLLWYDEGEERNRGNFPPRFSGRQFPNYSSELNVNALELEDSALYLCASSGFWGVGGELFFGEGSRLTVL.

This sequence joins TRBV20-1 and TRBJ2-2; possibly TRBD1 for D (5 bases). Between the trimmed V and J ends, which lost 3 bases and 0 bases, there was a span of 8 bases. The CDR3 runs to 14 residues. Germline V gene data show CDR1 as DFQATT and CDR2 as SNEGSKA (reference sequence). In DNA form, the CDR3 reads TGCAGTGCTAGTCCAGGGTCGAACACCGGGGAGCTGTTTTTT. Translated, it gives CSASPGSNTGELFF.

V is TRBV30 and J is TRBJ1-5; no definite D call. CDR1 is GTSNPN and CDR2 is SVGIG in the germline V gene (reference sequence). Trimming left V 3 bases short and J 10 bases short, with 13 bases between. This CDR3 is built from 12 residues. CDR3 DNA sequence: TGTGCCTGGAGCCCGGGAAGTGGACCCCAGCATTTT. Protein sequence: CAWSPGSGPQHF.

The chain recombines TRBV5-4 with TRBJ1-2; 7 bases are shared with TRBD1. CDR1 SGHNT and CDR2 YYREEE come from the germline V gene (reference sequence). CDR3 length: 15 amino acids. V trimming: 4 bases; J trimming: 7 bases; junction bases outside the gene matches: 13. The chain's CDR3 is CASSPRYQGDGGYTF. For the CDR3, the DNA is TGTGCCAGCAGCCCCCGGTATCAGGGGGACGGTGGCTACACCTTC.

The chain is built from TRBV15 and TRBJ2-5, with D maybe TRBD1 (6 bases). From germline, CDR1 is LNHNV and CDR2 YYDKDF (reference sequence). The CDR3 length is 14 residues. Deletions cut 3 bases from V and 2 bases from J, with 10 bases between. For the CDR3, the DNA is TGTGCCACCAGCAGTGGGACAACTCAAGAGACCCAGTACTTC. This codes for CATSSGTTQETQYF.

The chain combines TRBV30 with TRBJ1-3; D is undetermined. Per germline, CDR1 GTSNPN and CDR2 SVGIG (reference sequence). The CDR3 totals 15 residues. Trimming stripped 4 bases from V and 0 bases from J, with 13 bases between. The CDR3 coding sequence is TGTGCCTGGACGCCCCTCGACTTCTCTGGAAACACCATATATTTT. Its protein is CAWTPLDFSGNTIYF.

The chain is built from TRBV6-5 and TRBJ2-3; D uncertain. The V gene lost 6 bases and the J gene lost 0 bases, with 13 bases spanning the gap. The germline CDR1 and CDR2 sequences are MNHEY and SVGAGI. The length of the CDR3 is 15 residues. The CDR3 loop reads CASRIDGASTDTQYF. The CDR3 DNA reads TGTGCCAGCAGGATAGACGGAGCTAGCACAGATACGCAGTATTTT.

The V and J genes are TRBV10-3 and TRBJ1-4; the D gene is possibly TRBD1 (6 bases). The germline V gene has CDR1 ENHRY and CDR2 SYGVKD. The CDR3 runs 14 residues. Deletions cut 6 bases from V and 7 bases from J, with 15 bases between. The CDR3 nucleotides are TGTGCCATCAGAAAGGGGGACGATGGTGAAAAACTGTTTTTT. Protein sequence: CAIRKGDDGEKLFF.

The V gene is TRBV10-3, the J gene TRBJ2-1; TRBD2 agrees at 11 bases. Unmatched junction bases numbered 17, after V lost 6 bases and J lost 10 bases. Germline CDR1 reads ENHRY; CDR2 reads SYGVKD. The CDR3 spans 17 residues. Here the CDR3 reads CAISPQIAGGPNSEQFF. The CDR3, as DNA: TGTGCCATCAGCCCCCAGATAGCGGGAGGGCCTAACAGCGAGCAGTTCTTC.

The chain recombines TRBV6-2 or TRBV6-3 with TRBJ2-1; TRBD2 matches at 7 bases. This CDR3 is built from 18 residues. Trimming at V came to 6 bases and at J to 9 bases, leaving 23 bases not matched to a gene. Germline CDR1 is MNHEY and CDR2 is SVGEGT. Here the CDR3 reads CASSPTGRASEMAGEQFF. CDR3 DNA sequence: TGTGCCAGCAGCCCCACGGGGAGGGCCTCTGAGATGGCCGGTGAGCAGTTCTTC.

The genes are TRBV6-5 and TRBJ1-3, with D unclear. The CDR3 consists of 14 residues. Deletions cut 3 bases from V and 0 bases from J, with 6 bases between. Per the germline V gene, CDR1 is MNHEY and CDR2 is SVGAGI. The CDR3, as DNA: TGTGCCAGCAGTTATTCAAACTCTGGAAACACCATATATTTT. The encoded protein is CASSYSNSGNTIYF.